This T cell receptor (beta chain) was sequenced during a study of T cells in tumors after PD-1 blockade. On the study more broadly: Daily vismodegib 150 mg continued in a subset of anti-PD-1-treated patients.

The CDR3 is 12 amino acids. Germline V lookup: CDR1 MNHEY, CDR2 SVGAGI. The V gene lost 7 bases and the J gene lost 2 bases, with 9 bases spanning the gap. This table comes from immunoSEQ multiplex PCR, and its TCRdb copy is limited to in-frame clones, with some not included. The profile shows under 6,500 clones, about four fifths of them singletons. There are a few counts of this clone. The source was PBMCs, collected after anti-PD-1 therapy. The TCR originated in a human donor with advanced basal cell or squamous cell carcinoma (not recorded which). The chain links TRBV6-5 to TRBJ2-7; D possibly corresponds to TRBD1 (5 bases). The CDR3 reads CASMGPTYEQYF. The CDR3 DNA reads TGTGCCAGCATGGGGCCCACCTACGAGCAGTACTTC.